The 13 T cell receptor beta chains below come from one sample, sequenced in a study of shared clonotypes between healthy human individuals. Assay: immunoSEQ multiplex PCR; the TCRdb copy retains only in-frame clones and omits some. The sample has roughly 530,000 clones, around 96% seen once. The sample taken for sequencing was naive CD4+ T cells sorted from blood. The subset was: CD45RA+ positively selected. The receptors stem from a woman in her twenties or thirties in good health.

This chain connects TRBV18 to TRBJ1-2; tentative D call: TRBD1 (6 bases). This CDR3 has 16 residues. Germline CDR1 KGHSH, CDR2 LQKENI. Trimming removed 3 bases at V and 4 bases at J, with 18 bases between. Written as DNA, the CDR3 is TGTGCCAGCTCACCTAAGCCTCCTGGACAGCTCTATGGCTACACCTTC. This translates into CASSPKPPGQLYGYTF.

The gene calls are TRBV7-2 and TRBJ2-5; 9 positions agree with TRBD2. Matching the DNA end better, TRBJ2-7 makes the J call doubtful. CDR3 length: 14 residues. Per the germline V gene, CDR1 is SGHTA and CDR2 is FQGNSA. CDR3 region: CASTRWASGNEQYF. The CDR3 nucleotides are TGTGCCAGCACCCGGTGGGCTAGCGGGAACGAGCAGTACTTC.

This chain connects TRBV19 to TRBJ2-3; the match to TRBD2 covers 7 bases. This CDR3 comprises 12 residues. With V trimmed by 10 bases and J by 4 bases, 5 bases remained unmatched. From germline, CDR1 is LNHDA and CDR2 SQIVND (reference sequence). The chain's CDR3 is CATSTSADTQYF. In nucleotides, the CDR3 is TGTGCCACCTCCACTAGCGCAGATACGCAGTATTTT.

The genes are TRBV28 and TRBJ2-5; the match to TRBD1 covers 7 bases. Near its end, the DNA agrees better with TRBJ2-7, so the J call may be wrong. CDR1 is MDHEN, CDR2 SYDVKM, per germline. The CDR3 spans 15 residues. CDR3 sequence: CASGLDGQGAYEQYF. The CDR3 DNA reads as TGTGCCAGCGGCCTAGACGGGCAGGGGGCCTACGAGCAGTACTTC.

V gene TRBV6-1 combines with J gene TRBJ1-1; D gene unclear. The V and J ends lost 0 bases and 3 bases respectively, with 2 bases between them. The CDR3 is 12 amino acids. Germline CDR1 reads MNHNS; CDR2 reads SASEGT. CDR3 nucleotides: TGTGCCAGCAGTGAAGCGGACACTGAAGCTTTCTTT. Amino acids: CASSEADTEAFF.

V usage is TRBV5-1 and J usage is TRBJ2-4; TRBD2 matches at 12 bases. Per the germline V gene, CDR1 is SGHRS and CDR2 is YFSETQ. The CDR3 runs to 16 residues. With V trimmed by 4 bases and J by 7 bases, 9 bases remained unmatched. CDR3 in amino acids: CASSPAPTSGSNIQYF. CDR3 bases: TGCGCCAGCAGCCCGGCGCCGACTAGCGGGAGTAACATTCAGTACTTC.

This chain links TRBV5-1 with TRBJ2-5, with 7 bases fitting TRBD1. The CDR3 is made up of 15 amino acids. Germline assignment: CDR1 SGHRS and CDR2 YFSETQ. V lost 0 bases, J lost 5 bases, and 7 bases stayed unmatched. CDR3 region: CASSLEGQWGETQYF. CDR3 bases: TGCGCCAGCAGCTTGGAGGGACAGTGGGGGGAGACCCAGTACTTC. Looking up the rest from reference TRBV5-1 and TRBJ2-5 gives the full variable domain: KAGVTQTPRYLIKTRGQQVTLSCSPISGHRSVSWYQQTPGQGLQFLFEYFSETQRNKGNFPGRFSGRQFSNSRSEMNVSTLELGDSALYLCASSLEGQWGETQYFGPGTRLLVL.

The V gene is TRBV6-5, the J gene TRBJ2-1; a weak D match, TRBD2 (6 bases). Trimming took off 4 bases at V and 2 bases at J, with 15 bases between the two ends. CDR1 and CDR2 from the germline V gene are MNHEY and SVGAGI. The CDR3 consists of 16 residues. The CDR3 DNA reads as TGTGCCAGCAGTTTCCTGGGGCGGGGCACCTACAATGAGCAGTTCTTC. It encodes CASSFLGRGTYNEQFF.

V usage is TRBV19 and J usage is TRBJ2-7; possibly TRBD1 for D (6 bases). V was cut by 4 bases and J by 4 bases, with 17 bases left in between. This CDR3 has 15 residues. CDR1 and CDR2 from the germline V gene are LNHDA and SQIVND (reference sequence). CDR3 sequence (DNA): TGTGCCAGTAGTAGGACAGCCGAGTTTGGATACGAGCAGTACTTC. This codes for CASSRTAEFGYEQYF. The entire variable domain, with the rest obtained from reference TRBV19 and TRBJ2-7, is as follows: DGGITQSPKYLFRKEGQNVTLSCEQNLNHDAMYWYRQDPGQGLRLIYYSQIVNDFQKGDIAEGYSVSREKKESFPLTVTSAQKNPTAFYLCASSRTAEFGYEQYFGPGTRLTVT.

Only one count was recorded for this clone. The rearrangement uses TRBV6-1 and TRBJ1-4; D call uncertain. Germline V gene lookup returns CDR1 MNHNS and CDR2 SASEGT. The CDR3 length is 15 residues. The V and J ends lost 2 bases and 4 bases respectively, with 11 bases between them. CDR3 amino acids: CASSETWRINEKLFF. CDR3 nucleotide sequence: TGTGCCAGCAGTGAAACTTGGCGGATTAATGAAAAACTGTTTTTT.

The J gene is TRBJ2-2, the V gene TRBV5-1; D is unclear. CDR1 SGHRS and CDR2 YFSETQ come from the germline V gene. CDR3 size: 13 residues. The V and J ends lost 5 bases and 0 bases respectively, with 5 bases between them. The CDR3 DNA reads as TGCGCCAGCAGAATATCGAACACCGGGGAGCTGTTTTTT. Its translation: CASRISNTGELFF.

V gene TRBV28 combines with J gene TRBJ2-3; a possible D gene is TRBD1 (6 bases). Germline V gene data show CDR1 as MDHEN and CDR2 as SYDVKM. Trimming stripped 6 bases from V and 3 bases from J, with 10 bases between. The CDR3 runs to 13 residues. The CDR3 sequence: CASRTTGTDTQYF. The CDR3 nucleotides are TGTGCCAGCAGAACCACAGGGACAGATACGCAGTATTTT.

This rearrangement joins TRBV12-2 to TRBJ2-7; the DNA was not compared with TRBD1, the D call given in the table. TRBV12-2 is designated a pseudogene. The CDR3 totals 16 residues. CDR3 in DNA: TGTGCAAGTCGCTTCGCCACGGGACAGGGGAAGGACGAGCAGTACTTC. Its translation: CASRFATGQGKDEQYF.